This TCR beta chain was observed in a study of cytomegalovirus exposure and HLA in healthy donors. Worth noting for this clone: Its antigen is not known.

Study results and limitations: 164 TCR beta chains were listed as cytomegalovirus-associated. TCR beta V segments were, for the most part, productive about 87% or about 30% of the time in an earlier analysis. Researchers reported in a later analysis that a missense DCLRE1C variant was tied to TCR beta V- and J-gene trimming. Available immune exposure information covered CMV serostatus only.

The PCR made use of 60 Vbeta and 13 Jbeta primers. Repertoires were generated with immunoSEQ multiplex PCR, while TCRdb's copy carries only in-frame clones and drops some. The sample contains 180,000 or so clones, about 80% of which appear only once. With 5 bases removed from V and 2 bases from J, the gap between germline ends came to 16 bases. CDR3 length equals 14 residues. Germline values: CDR1 SQVTM, CDR2 ANQGSEA. Sequences were obtained from PBMCs. The genes are TRBV29-1 and TRBJ2-7; a possible D gene is TRBD1 (5 bases). The source is a man in his forties or fifties in good health and CMV-seronegative. The CDR3 region is CSVRGSGMAYEQYF. CDR3 DNA: TGCAGCGTTAGGGGTTCAGGGATGGCCTACGAGCAGTACTTC.